Shown below are 3 T cell receptor beta chains from a single sample sequenced in a study of shared clonotypes between healthy human individuals (dated by TCRdb to the early 2020s). The library came from the immunoSEQ multiplex PCR assay. Sourced from immuneACCESS, this table was stored by TCRdb with only in-frame sequences that have V and J called. A share of the clones is absent; for the studies checked, an unresolved V gene accounts for under half, and the remainder has no known explanation. The table for this sample lists 2,500,000 or so clones; around 90% of them were counted only once. Over 0.12% of the sample lies in the top ten. The sample comprised naive CD4+ T cells sorted from blood. What this sample's cell subset or site label stands for: CD45RA+ positively selected. These receptors were obtained from a young man in good health.

The chain is built from TRBV7-2 and TRBJ1-1, with D unclear. The germline V gene has CDR1 SGHTA and CDR2 FQGNSA. V gave up 6 bases and J gave up 5 bases, with 13 bases separating them. The CDR3 length is 13 residues. The CDR3 coding sequence is TGTGCCAGCAGTCCCGAGATGTGGACTGAAGCTTTCTTT. This translates into CASSPEMWTEAFF.

This clone was seen once. V gene TRBV6-6 combines with J gene TRBJ2-4, with 8 bases that match TRBD1. CDR1 is MNHNY, CDR2 SVGAGI, per germline (reference sequence). This CDR3 has 11 residues. The trim removed 10 bases at V and 9 bases at J, leaving 5 bases unmatched. The CDR3 spells CATQGAAIQYF. CDR3 DNA sequence: TGTGCCACGCAGGGGGCGGCCATTCAGTACTTC.

Remarks on this clone: This same CDR3 is encoded by further DNA sequences in the sample. The chain is built from TRBV6-1 and TRBJ2-7, with 8 bases identical to TRBD1. Germline loops: CDR1 MNHNS, CDR2 SASEGT. The CDR3 loop spans 13 amino acids. V was clipped by 4 bases and J by 4 bases; unmatched bases: 3. CDR3 coding DNA: TGTGCCAGCAGTGCCGACAGGGGTTACGAGCAGTACTTC. Amino acids: CASSADRGYEQYF.